This is a list of T cell receptor beta chains from one sample in a study of blood T cells in healthy people across ages. TCRdb passed the 5' RACE reads through MiXCR, listing each CDR3 protein once. The sample comprises hundreds of thousands of distinct CDR3 sequences, 49% of which are singletons, and 25% to 35% rests with the top ten. Material for sequencing was blood. The receptors stem from a woman aged 55-70 years in good health. Both conserved end residues are part of each CDR3. D genes are given only for firm matches. Rows may omit the clone size; those that give it use once, few, many or a size class.

V: TRBV10-3; D: -; J: TRBJ2-7; size: -; CDR3: CAISVMTTGLYEQYF; DNA: TGTGCCATCAGTGTAATGACGACAGGACTCTACGAGCAGTACTTC
V: TRBV5-1; D: TRBD1; J: TRBJ2-7; size: -; CDR3: CASSLAGTGGAPEQYF; DNA: TGCGCCAGCAGCTTGGCCGGGACAGGGGGTGCTCCCGAGCAGTACTTC
V: TRBV30; D: -; J: TRBJ2-4; size: -; CDR3: CAWSVDTGSYNEQYF; DNA: TGTGCCTGGAGCGTGGACACAGGCTCCTACAATGAGCAGTACTTC
V: TRBV12-3/TRBV12-4; D: -; J: TRBJ2-1; size: once; CDR3: CASSMQGYEQFF; DNA: TGTGCCAGCAGTATGCAGGGCTATGAGCAGTTCTTC
V: TRBV10-3; D: -; J: TRBJ2-7; size: -; CDR3: CAIRPLADNYEQYF; DNA: TGTGCCATCAGGCCGCTTGCGGATAACTACGAGCAGTACTTC
V: TRBV5-1; D: TRBD2; J: TRBJ2-7; size: few; CDR3: CASSLSATSGDSYEQYF; DNA: TGCGCCAGCAGCTTATCTGCCACTAGCGGCGACTCCTACGAGCAGTACTTC
V: TRBV7-9; D: -; J: TRBJ2-1; size: -; CDR3: CASSGMLGSQFF; DNA: TGTGCCAGCAGCGGAATGCTGGGGAGCCAGTTCTTC
V: TRBV12-3/TRBV12-4; D: -; J: TRBJ2-7; size: -; CDR3: CASSSTGAIDSYEQYF; DNA: TGTGCCAGCAGTTCCACAGGCGCGATCGACTCCTACGAGCAGTACTTC
V: TRBV4-1; D: -; J: TRBJ2-5; size: -; CDR3: CASSQGRGFQATQYF; DNA: TGCGCCAGCAGCCAGGGCAGGGGCTTTCAAGCGACCCAGTACTTC
V: TRBV5-1; D: TRBD1; J: TRBJ2-5; size: -; CDR3: CASSLGSGDSQETQYF; DNA: TGCGCCAGCAGCTTGGGTTCAGGGGACAGTCAAGAGACCCAGTACTTC
V: TRBV20-1; D: TRBD2; J: TRBJ2-1; size: -; CDR3: CSGRVGGRFYNEQFF; DNA: TGCAGTGGCCGAGTCGGCGGGAGATTCTACAATGAGCAGTTCTTC
V: TRBV14; D: -; J: TRBJ2-4; size: -; CDR3: CASSQDLGEVQYF; DNA: TGTGCCAGCAGCCAAGATCTGGGTGAGGTGCAGTACTTC
V: TRBV6-1; D: TRBD1; J: TRBJ2-2; size: -; CDR3: CASKTGVNTGELFF; DNA: TGTGCCAGCAAGACAGGGGTAAACACCGGGGAGCTGTTTTTT
V: TRBV27; D: TRBD2; J: TRBJ2-7; size: -; CDR3: CASSNGLAPSYEQYF; DNA: TGTGCCAGCAGTAACGGACTAGCGCCGTCCTACGAGCAGTACTTC
V: TRBV20-1; D: -; J: TRBJ2-4; size: -; CDR3: CSADRGGGKNIQYF; DNA: TGCAGTGCCGATCGGGGAGGAGGTAAAAACATTCAGTACTTC
V: TRBV29-1; D: TRBD2; J: TRBJ2-7; size: once; CDR3: CSVEAGGNYEQYF; DNA: TGCAGCGTTGAGGCGGGAGGGAACTACGAGCAGTACTTC
V: TRBV20-1; D: -; J: TRBJ2-7; size: once; CDR3: CSASRDISYEQYF; DNA: TGCAGTGCGTCGCGGGACATCTCCTACGAGCAGTACTTC
V: TRBV28; D: -; J: TRBJ2-7; size: once; CDR3: CASSLPWYEQYF; DNA: TGTGCCAGCAGTTTACCCTGGTACGAGCAGTACTTC
V: TRBV20-1; D: TRBD2; J: TRBJ2-7; size: -; CDR3: CSASRRREGYEQYF; DNA: TGCAGTGCTAGTCGCCGGAGGGAGGGCTACGAGCAGTACTTC
V: TRBV9; D: -; J: TRBJ1-6; size: -; CDR3: CAGSVGGNPENSPLHF; DNA: TGTGCCGGCAGCGTAGGCGGCAACCCTGAAAATTCACCCCTCCACTTT
V: TRBV6-1; D: -; J: TRBJ2-7; size: -; CDR3: CASSGLICEQYF; DNA: TGTGCCAGCAGTGGACTTATCTGCGAGCAGTACTTC
V: TRBV4-2; D: TRBD2; J: TRBJ2-1; size: -; CDR3: CASSPKRASGSSPQYLEQFF; DNA: TGTGCCAGCAGCCCGAAACGGGCTAGCGGGAGTAGCCCCCAGTATCTTGAGCAGTTCTTC
V: TRBV20-1; D: -; J: TRBJ2-7; size: -; CDR3: CSARGDRSSYEQYF; DNA: TGCAGTGCTAGAGGTGACAGGAGCTCCTACGAGCAGTACTTC
V: TRBV7-2; D: -; J: TRBJ2-4; size: few; CDR3: CASRGPQDIQYF; DNA: TGTGCCAGCAGAGGGCCCCAGGACATTCAGTACTTC
V: TRBV5-6; D: -; J: TRBJ1-3; size: -; CDR3: CASSLRDSGNTIYF; DNA: TGTGCCAGCAGCTTGCGGGACTCTGGAAACACCATATATTTT
V: TRBV7-3; D: -; J: TRBJ1-6; size: -; CDR3: CASSSTDNSPLHF; DNA: TGTGCCAGCAGCTCTACTGATAATTCACCCCTCCACTTT
V: TRBV5-6; D: TRBD2; J: TRBJ2-7; size: -; CDR3: CASSFGLAAPYEQYF; DNA: TGTGCCAGCAGCTTTGGACTAGCGGCACCCTACGAGCAGTACTTC
V: TRBV7-9; D: -; J: TRBJ2-1; size: -; CDR3: CASSTIRWASPRSEQFF; DNA: TGTGCCAGCAGCACCATCCGGTGGGCTAGCCCTAGGAGTGAGCAGTTCTTC
V: TRBV18; D: -; J: TRBJ2-1; size: -; CDR3: CASSPRLGENEQFF; DNA: TGTGCCAGCTCACCAAGGCTAGGGGAGAATGAGCAGTTCTTC
V: TRBV6-2/TRBV6-3; D: -; J: TRBJ2-7; size: -; CDR3: CASRPDSYEQYF; DNA: TGTGCCAGTAGACCGGACTCCTACGAGCAGTACTTC
V: TRBV6-2/TRBV6-3; D: TRBD2; J: TRBJ2-1; size: -; CDR3: CASTRAIGREGDNEQFF; DNA: TGTGCCAGCACACGGGCTATAGGGCGGGAGGGCGACAATGAGCAGTTCTTC
V: TRBV7-2; D: -; J: TRBJ2-7; size: -; CDR3: CASSLAGFYEQYF; DNA: TGTGCCAGCAGCTTAGCGGGGTTCTACGAGCAGTACTTC
V: TRBV4-1; D: -; J: TRBJ2-1; size: -; CDR3: CASSQFDGGAESYNEQFF; DNA: TGCGCCAGCAGCCAATTTGATGGGGGCGCAGAATCCTACAATGAGCAGTTCTTC
V: TRBV24-1; D: -; J: TRBJ2-7; size: few; CDR3: CATSDLRERSYEQYF; DNA: TGTGCCACCAGTGATTTGCGGGAGCGCTCCTACGAGCAGTACTTC
V: TRBV29-1; D: TRBD2; J: TRBJ2-3; size: -; CDR3: CSLGGGTTFTDTQYF; DNA: TGCAGCCTCGGCGGCGGGACTACATTCACAGATACGCAGTATTTT
V: TRBV29-1; D: -; J: TRBJ2-5; size: many; CDR3: CSVAPGSGQETQYF; DNA: TGCAGCGTAGCCCCGGGCTCCGGACAAGAGACCCAGTACTTC
V: TRBV12-3/TRBV12-4; D: -; J: TRBJ2-1; size: -; CDR3: CASSFYHEQFF; DNA: TGTGCCAGCAGTTTTTACCATGAGCAGTTCTTC
V: TRBV29-1; D: TRBD2; J: TRBJ2-7; size: few; CDR3: CSATRGTSGLYEQYF; DNA: TGCAGCGCCACCAGAGGGACTAGCGGGCTCTACGAGCAGTACTTC
V: TRBV7-9; D: TRBD1; J: TRBJ1-1; size: few; CDR3: CASSQGAAEAFF; DNA: TGTGCCAGCAGTCAGGGGGCGGCTGAAGCTTTCTTT
V: TRBV24-1; D: -; J: TRBJ2-7; size: -; CDR3: CATSAGDAKVYEQYF; DNA: TGTGCCACCAGTGCGGGGGACGCCAAGGTCTACGAGCAGTACTTC
V: TRBV28; D: TRBD2; J: TRBJ2-3; size: few; CDR3: CASSSPGREGGDTQYF; DNA: TGTGCCAGCAGTAGTCCCGGCCGGGAGGGAGGGGATACGCAGTATTTT
V: TRBV5-1; D: TRBD2; J: TRBJ2-1; size: -; CDR3: CASSYQGLAGNNEQFF; DNA: TGCGCCAGCAGCTACCAGGGACTAGCGGGAAACAATGAGCAGTTCTTC
V: TRBV12-3/TRBV12-4; D: -; J: TRBJ2-3; size: -; CDR3: CASGRAPPDTQYF; DNA: TGTGCCAGCGGCCGAGCGCCGCCAGATACGCAGTATTTT
V: TRBV6-6; D: -; J: TRBJ1-6; size: many; CDR3: CASSYRVDSPLHF; DNA: TGTGCCAGCAGTTACAGGGTGGATTCACCCCTCCACTTT
V: TRBV27; D: TRBD2; J: TRBJ2-1; size: -; CDR3: CASSASGRPSNEQFF; DNA: TGTGCCAGCAGCGCTAGCGGGAGGCCCTCCAATGAGCAGTTCTTC
V: TRBV5-1; D: TRBD1; J: TRBJ1-1; size: -; CDR3: CASSLIPTGVGTEAFF; DNA: TGCGCCAGCAGCCTAATCCCGACAGGGGTGGGCACTGAAGCTTTCTTT
V: TRBV10-3; D: -; J: TRBJ1-2; size: -; CDR3: CAISESGGTGGYTF; DNA: TGTGCCATCAGTGAGTCGGGAGGGACTGGTGGCTACACCTTC
V: TRBV12-3/TRBV12-4; D: TRBD2; J: TRBJ2-7; size: -; CDR3: CASSLYQRDSYEQYF; DNA: TGTGCCAGCAGTTTATACCAGCGGGACTCCTACGAGCAGTACTTC
V: TRBV4-3; D: TRBD1; J: TRBJ1-5; size: few; CDR3: CASSQDWGTGDQPQHF; DNA: TGCGCCAGCAGCCAAGATTGGGGGACAGGGGATCAGCCCCAGCATTTT
V: TRBV4-2; D: TRBD2; J: TRBJ2-7; size: -; CDR3: CASSPRGSTYEQYF; DNA: TGTGCCAGCAGTCCGCGCGGGAGCACCTACGAGCAGTACTTC